Included here is one T cell receptor beta chain sequence, with context. Its antigen is unidentified. Mismatch with germline at one junction end may stem from a read error. The entry originates in a study of blood T cells in healthy people across ages. Broader study findings: As naive T cell percentage varied, TCR beta diversity correlated strongly with it.

A second PCR, run for about 6 to 11 cycles, used a sample-barcoded 5' primer plus a J-beta primer mix. TCRdb redid the calling of the 5' RACE reads with MiXCR, one entry per CDR3 protein. The sample shows more than 900,000 distinct CDR3 sequences, less than 25% of them seen only once. Germline V CDR1 and CDR2: DFQATT, SNEGSKA (reference sequence). CDR3 length equals 14 residues. The sample was also linked to a second study, of T cells of mothers and their children. That paper states: Each child contributed 2.5 million to 3.5 million TCR beta CDR3 reads, while each mother contributed over 8 million.

This clonotype was obtained from a girl aged 2 to 10 in good health. V usage is TRBV20-1 and J usage is TRBJ2-1; maybe TRBD1 (6 bases). The sequencing input was blood. This CDR3 reads CSARVPGRDNERFF. The CDR3 nucleotides are TGCAGTGCTAGAGTTCCCGGTCGGGACAATGAGCGGTTCTTC.